The rows below give T cell receptor beta chains drawn from one sample of a study of early T cells in non-severe SARS-CoV-2 infection. TCRdb reprocessed the 5' RACE reads with MiXCR, giving one entry per CDR3 protein. The table shows around 61,000 distinct CDR3 sequences, with 10% to 15% occurring only once. The source material was whole blood. All receptors come from an adult who was a healthcare worker with PCR-confirmed SARS-CoV-2 infection or an uninfected control (not recorded which). The CDR3 runs from the conserved cysteine through the conserved F or W. The D gene is left open where the match is weak. Not all rows give a size; the values are once, few, many and, for expanded clones, a class.

j_call d_call clone_size v_call cdr3_nt cdr3_aa
TRBJ2-6 NA NA TRBV7-3 TGTGCCAGCAGCTCCCAGGACTCTGGGGCCAACGTCCTGACTTTC CASSSQDSGANVLTF
TRBJ2-7 TRBD2 many TRBV11-2 TGTGCCAGCAGCTTAGGTCCAACCTGGACTAGCCTTGCGTACGAGCAGTACTTC CASSLGPTWTSLAYEQYF
TRBJ2-3 TRBD2 many TRBV20-1 TGCAGTGCTAGAGCGCGTCTAGCGGGGGGCGCGCCCGGCACAGATACGCAGTATTTT CSARARLAGGAPGTDTQYF
TRBJ2-6 TRBD1 NA TRBV5-1 TGCGTCAGCAGCTCGGGACAGGGCCTCTCTGGGGCCAACGTCCTGACTTTC CVSSSGQGLSGANVLTF
TRBJ2-7 NA many TRBV7-3 TGTGCCAGCAGCCCGTCCCCCTCAGAGCCCGAGCAGTACTTC CASSPSPSEPEQYF
TRBJ1-4 NA many TRBV29-1 TGCAGCGCCTTACCCTCCCTTCAGGGCAATGAAAAACTGTTTTTT CSALPSLQGNEKLFF
TRBJ2-5 TRBD1 few TRBV11-2 TGTGCCAGCAGCCCTTGGGACAGCACTGGGACCCAGTACTTC CASSPWDSTGTQYF
TRBJ1-1 NA many TRBV30 TGTGCCTGGGATCAGGGAGGGAAGGCTTTCTTT CAWDQGGKAFF
TRBJ2-3 NA many TRBV11-3 TGTGCCAGCAGCCCTTATGTAGATACGCAGTATTTT CASSPYVDTQYF
TRBJ2-3 NA many TRBV7-9 TGTGCCAGCAGCTTAATGTCTACCCGCACAGATACGCAGTATTTT CASSLMSTRTDTQYF
TRBJ2-7 NA few TRBV2 TGTGCCAGCAGTACAGGGGGGGCCGGCGAGCAGTACTTC CASSTGGAGEQYF
TRBJ1-1 NA many TRBV24-1 TGTGCCACCAGTGATCTCTGGGGGCGAGAAGCTTTCTTT CATSDLWGREAFF
TRBJ1-2 NA NA TRBV9 TGTGCCAGCAGCGTAGGGGACGGGGGTCGTAACTATGGCTACACCTTC CASSVGDGGRNYGYTF